This T cell receptor beta chain was profiled in a study of cytomegalovirus exposure and HLA in healthy donors. Study findings and constraints: In a later analysis, first-cohort TCR clusters were found to tend to co-occur in the 130 or so validation repertoires. Under in vitro conditions, a few CMV-associated chains were confirmed as specific for CMV antigens.

About this clone itself: What it recognizes is unknown.

Profiling relied on immunoSEQ multiplex PCR, and the TCRdb table lists in-frame clones only, not all of them. Among over 150,000 clones listed, roughly 80% were seen once. V gave up 0 bases and J gave up 7 bases; unmatched junction bases: 10. Germline CDR1 SGDLS, CDR2 YYNGEE. The CDR3 length is 16 residues. The rearrangement uses TRBV9 and TRBJ2-7; 10 bases are shared with TRBD2. This TCR was sampled from a woman aged 18-29 years in good health and CMV-seropositive. The sequencing input was PBMCs. The CDR3 DNA reads TGTGCCAGCAGCGTAGGAGCGGGGGGGGTACCCTTTGAGCAGTACTTC. Its protein product is CASSVGAGGVPFEQYF.